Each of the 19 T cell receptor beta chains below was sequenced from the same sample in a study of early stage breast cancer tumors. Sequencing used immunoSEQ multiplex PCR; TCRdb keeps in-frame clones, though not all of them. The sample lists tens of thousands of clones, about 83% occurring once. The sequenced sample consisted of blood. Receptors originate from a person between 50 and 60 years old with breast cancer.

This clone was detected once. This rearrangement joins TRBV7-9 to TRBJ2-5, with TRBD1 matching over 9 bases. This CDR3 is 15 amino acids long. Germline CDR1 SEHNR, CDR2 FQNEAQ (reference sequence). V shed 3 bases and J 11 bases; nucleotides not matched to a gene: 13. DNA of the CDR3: TGTGCCAGCAGCTTCGCAGGGACAGGGAGGAGGGAGCAGTACTTC. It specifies CASSFAGTGRREQYF.

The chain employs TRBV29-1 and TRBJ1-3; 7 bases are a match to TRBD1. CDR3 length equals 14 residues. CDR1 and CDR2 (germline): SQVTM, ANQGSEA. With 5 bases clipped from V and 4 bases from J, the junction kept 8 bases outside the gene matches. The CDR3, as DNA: TGCAGCGTTTCCAAAACAGGGGCCGGAAACACCATATATTTT. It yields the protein CSVSKTGAGNTIYF.

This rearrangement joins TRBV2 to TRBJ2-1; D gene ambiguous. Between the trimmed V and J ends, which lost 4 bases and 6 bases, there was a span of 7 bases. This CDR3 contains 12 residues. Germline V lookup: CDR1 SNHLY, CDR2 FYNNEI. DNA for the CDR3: TGTGCCAGCAGTGTAGGAGCCAATGAGCAGTTCTTC. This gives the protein CASSVGANEQFF. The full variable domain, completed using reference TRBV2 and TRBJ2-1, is EPEVTQTPSHQVTQMGQEVILRCVPISNHLYFYWYRQILGQKVEFLVSFYNNEISEKSEIFDDQFSVERPDGSNFTLKIRSTKLEDSAMYFCASSVGANEQFFGPGTRLTVL.

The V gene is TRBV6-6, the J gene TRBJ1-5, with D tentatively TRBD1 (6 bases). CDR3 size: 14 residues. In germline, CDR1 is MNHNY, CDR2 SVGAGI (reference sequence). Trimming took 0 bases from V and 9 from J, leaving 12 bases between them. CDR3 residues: CASSYSGGEGPQHF. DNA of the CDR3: TGTGCCAGCAGTTACTCGGGGGGCGAAGGGCCCCAGCATTTT.

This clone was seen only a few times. The CDR3 nucleotides are TGTGCCAGCAGTCCCCGGGACACTGCCTACGAGCAGTACTTC. Its protein product is CASSPRDTAYEQYF. V and J are TRBV27 and TRBJ2-7, with D maybe TRBD1 (6 bases). Germline CDR1 MNHEY, CDR2 SMNVEV (reference sequence). This CDR3 region has 14 residues. The V end was cut by 5 bases, the J end by 2 bases, with 13 bases between.

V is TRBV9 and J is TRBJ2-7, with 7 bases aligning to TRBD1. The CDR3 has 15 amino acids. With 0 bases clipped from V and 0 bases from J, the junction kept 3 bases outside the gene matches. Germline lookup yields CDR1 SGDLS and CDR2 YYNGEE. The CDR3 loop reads CASSVGDSASYEQYF. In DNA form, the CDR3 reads TGTGCCAGCAGCGTAGGGGACAGCGCCTCCTACGAGCAGTACTTC.

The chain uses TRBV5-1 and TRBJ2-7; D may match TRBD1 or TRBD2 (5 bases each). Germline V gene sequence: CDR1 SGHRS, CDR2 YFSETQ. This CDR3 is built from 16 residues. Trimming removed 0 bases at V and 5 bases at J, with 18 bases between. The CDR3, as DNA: TGCGCCAGCAGCTTGGCCTATCAAGGCAGGGACCACGAGCAGTACTTC. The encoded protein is CASSLAYQGRDHEQYF.

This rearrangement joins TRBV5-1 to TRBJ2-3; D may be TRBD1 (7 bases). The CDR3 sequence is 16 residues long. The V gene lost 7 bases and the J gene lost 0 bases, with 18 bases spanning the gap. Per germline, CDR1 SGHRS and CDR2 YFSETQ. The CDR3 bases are TGCGCCAGCCGGGGGCCGGACAGGCTGAGCACAGATACGCAGTATTTT. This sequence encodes CASRGPDRLSTDTQYF.

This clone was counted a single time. CDR3 region: CASSPGTVSGNTIYF. The CDR3, as DNA: TGTGCCAGCAGCCCCGGGACAGTTTCTGGAAACACCATATATTTT. The chain couples TRBV4-2 to TRBJ1-3, with 7 bases lining up with TRBD1. Germline trimming cut 4 bases from V and 1 base from J; bases unmatched to any gene: 4. CDR1 LGHNA and CDR2 YNFKEQ come from the germline V gene. The CDR3 is 15 amino acids.

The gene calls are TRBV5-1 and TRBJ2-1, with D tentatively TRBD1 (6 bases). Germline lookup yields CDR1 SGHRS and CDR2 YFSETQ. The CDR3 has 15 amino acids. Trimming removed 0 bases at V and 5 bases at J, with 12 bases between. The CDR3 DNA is TGCGCCAGCAGCTTGGTCCAGGGGTTCAACAATGAGCAGTTCTTC. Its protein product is CASSLVQGFNNEQFF.

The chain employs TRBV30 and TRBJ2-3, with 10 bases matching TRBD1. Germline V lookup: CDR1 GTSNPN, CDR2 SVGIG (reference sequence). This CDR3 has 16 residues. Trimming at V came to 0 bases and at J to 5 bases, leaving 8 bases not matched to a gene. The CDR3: CAWSVRLGTGEDTQYF. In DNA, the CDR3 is TGTGCCTGGAGTGTACGATTGGGGACAGGGGAAGATACGCAGTATTTT. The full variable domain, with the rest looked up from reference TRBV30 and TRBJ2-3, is SQTIHQWPATLVQPVGSPLSLECTVEGTSNPNLYWYRQAAGRGLQLLFYSVGIGQISSEVPQNLSASRPQDRQFILSSKKLLLSDSGFYLCAWSVRLGTGEDTQYFGPGTRLTVL.

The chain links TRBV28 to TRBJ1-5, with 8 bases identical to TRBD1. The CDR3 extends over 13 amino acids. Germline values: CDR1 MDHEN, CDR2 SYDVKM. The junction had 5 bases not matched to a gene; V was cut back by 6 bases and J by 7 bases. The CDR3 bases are TGTGCCAGCAGAAAGGACAGGGTGCAGCCCCAGCATTTT. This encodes CASRKDRVQPQHF.

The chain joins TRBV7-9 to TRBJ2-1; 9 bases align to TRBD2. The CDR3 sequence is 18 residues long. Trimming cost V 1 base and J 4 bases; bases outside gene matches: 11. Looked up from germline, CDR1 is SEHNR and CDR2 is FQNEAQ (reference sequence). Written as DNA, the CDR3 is TGTGCCAGCAGCTTAGAAGGCGGTCTAGCGGGGTTTTACAATGAGCAGTTCTTC. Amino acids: CASSLEGGLAGFYNEQFF.

CDR3 loop: CASSRTGPGELFF. Here the CDR3 DNA reads TGTGCCAGCAGCAGGACAGGGCCAGGGGAGCTGTTTTTT. This chain connects TRBV7-6 to TRBJ2-2, with 8 nucleotides matching TRBD1. Germline values: CDR1 SGHVS, CDR2 FNYEAQ. After removal of 5 bases from V and 8 bases from J, the junction contained 4 bases not matched to a gene. The CDR3 length is 13 residues. The variable domain in full, completed from reference TRBV7-6 and TRBJ2-2, reads GAGVSQSPRYKVTKRGQDVALRCDPISGHVSLYWYRQALGQGPEFLTYFNYEAQQDKSGLPNDRFSAERPEGSISTLTIQRTEQRDSAMYRCASSRTGPGELFFGEGSRLTVL.

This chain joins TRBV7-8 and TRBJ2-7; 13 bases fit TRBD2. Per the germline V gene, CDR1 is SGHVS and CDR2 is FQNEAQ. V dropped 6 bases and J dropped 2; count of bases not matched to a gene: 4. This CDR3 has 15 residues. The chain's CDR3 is CASSRLAGGPYEQYF. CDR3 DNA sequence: TGTGCCAGCAGTCGACTAGCGGGAGGTCCCTACGAGCAGTACTTC.

CDR3 sequence (DNA): TGTGCCAGCAGCTTATATCGGACTAGCGGGAGGACCTACAATGAGCAGTTCTTC. As protein: CASSLYRTSGRTYNEQFF. This chain connects TRBV7-2 to TRBJ2-1, with 14 bases identical to TRBD2. CDR3 length: 18 amino acids. Germline assignment: CDR1 SGHTA and CDR2 FQGNSA. V lost 2 bases to trimming and J lost 2 bases; unmatched junction nucleotides: 5.

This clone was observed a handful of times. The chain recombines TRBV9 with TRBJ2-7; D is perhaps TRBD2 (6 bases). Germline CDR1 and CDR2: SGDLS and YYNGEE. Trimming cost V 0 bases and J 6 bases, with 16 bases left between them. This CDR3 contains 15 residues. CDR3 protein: CASSVGVSGLGEQYF. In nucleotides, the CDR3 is TGTGCCAGCAGCGTAGGTGTTAGCGGCCTAGGCGAGCAGTACTTC.

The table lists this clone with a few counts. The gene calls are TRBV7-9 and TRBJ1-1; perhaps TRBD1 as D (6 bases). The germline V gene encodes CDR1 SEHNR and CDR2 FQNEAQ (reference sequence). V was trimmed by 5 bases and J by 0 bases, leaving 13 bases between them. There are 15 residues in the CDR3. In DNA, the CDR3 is TGTGCCAGCAGCCCGGGGGGCCACATGAACACTGAAGCTTTCTTT. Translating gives CASSPGGHMNTEAFF.

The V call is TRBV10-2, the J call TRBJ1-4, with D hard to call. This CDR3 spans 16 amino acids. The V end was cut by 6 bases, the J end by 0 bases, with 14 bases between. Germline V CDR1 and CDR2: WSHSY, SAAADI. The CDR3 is CASRPQRAATNEKLFF. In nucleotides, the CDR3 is TGCGCCAGCAGACCTCAGAGGGCTGCAACTAATGAAAAACTGTTTTTT.